This record looks at one T cell receptor (beta chain) sequence and its context. The target antigen is unknown. The data were taken from a study of cytomegalovirus exposure and HLA in healthy donors. Overall study findings and caveats: Being productive about 87% or about 30% of the time was typical of most TCR beta V segments in an earlier analysis. Indistinguishability led to the exclusion of some V segments, TRBV6-2 and TRBV6-3 included.

This CDR3 spans 12 amino acids. Trimming shortened V by 6 bases and J by 4 bases, and 10 bases separated the two germline ends. CDR1 and CDR2 (germline): SQVTM, ANQGSEA. Primers for the PCR totalled 60 Vbeta and 13 Jbeta. Sequencing used immunoSEQ multiplex PCR; TCRdb keeps in-frame clones, though not all of them. In the table there are around 220,000 clones, nearly 80% of which are singletons. This clonotype was sampled from a man between 18 and 35 years old in good health and CMV-seronegative. The sample was PBMCs. This chain links TRBV29-1 with TRBJ2-1; possibly TRBD1 for D (6 bases). For the CDR3, the DNA is TGCAGCGTCGATGGACAGTACAATGAGCAGTTCTTC. Amino acid sequence: CSVDGQYNEQFF.